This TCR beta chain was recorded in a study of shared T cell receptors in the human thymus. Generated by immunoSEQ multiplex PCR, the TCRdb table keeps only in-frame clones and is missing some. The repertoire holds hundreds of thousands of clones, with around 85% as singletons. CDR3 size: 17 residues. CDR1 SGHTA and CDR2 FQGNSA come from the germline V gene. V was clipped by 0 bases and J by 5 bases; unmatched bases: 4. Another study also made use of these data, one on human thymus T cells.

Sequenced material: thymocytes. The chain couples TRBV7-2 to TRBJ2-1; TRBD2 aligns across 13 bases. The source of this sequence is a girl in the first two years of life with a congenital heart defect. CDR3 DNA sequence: TGTGCCAGCAGCTTAGCGCACGGGACTAGCGGGGACAATGAGCAGTTCTTC. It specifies CASSLAHGTSGDNEQFF.